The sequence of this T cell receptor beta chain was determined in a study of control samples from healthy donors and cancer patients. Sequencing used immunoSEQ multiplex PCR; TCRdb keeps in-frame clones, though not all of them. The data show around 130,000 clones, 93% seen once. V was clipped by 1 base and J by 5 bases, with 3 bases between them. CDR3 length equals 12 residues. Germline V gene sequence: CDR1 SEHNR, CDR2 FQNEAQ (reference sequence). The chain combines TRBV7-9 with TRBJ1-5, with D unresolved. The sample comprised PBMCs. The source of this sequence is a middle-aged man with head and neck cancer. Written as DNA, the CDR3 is TGTGCCAGCAGCTTAGTAGATCAGCCCCAGCATTTT. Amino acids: CASSLVDQPQHF.